This T cell receptor beta chain is drawn from a study of CD8+CD57+ T cells in acquired aplastic anemia listed by TCRdb under 2018. For context, the study as a whole: On average, sorted CD4+ and CD8+ cells yielded approximately 3 ug of extracted DNA, with a range of about 0.19 to 30 ug. A CD8+CD57+ expansion meant a frequency higher than the mean frequency seen in healthy subjects.

Paper-wide results and their limitations: Roughly 29 CD8+ CDR3 sequences were found to be shared between patients and controls, but these sequences appeared to be highly expressed in patients and within the immunodominant clones of the patients. Between patients and healthy controls, no significant difference in CD8+ Simpson's diversity was found (P=0.060).

Genomic DNA served as template for TCR beta VDJ combination and CDR3 sequence profiling. An Illumina HiSeq 2000 was the platform used for TCR repertoire sequencing. For the original study's pipeline: TRBV/TRBJ rearrangement plots, CDR3 size and DJ length profiles, and Simpson's diversity index were used to evaluate the repertoires. The most abundant DNA sequence in the deep sequencing data was taken as the immunodominant clone. CDR3 amino acid sequences were screened for sharing across subjects and were compared with published repertoires and the VDJdb database. TCRdb ran its own pipeline on the public reads, namely fastp trimming at Q25 and MiXCR clone calling, and kept in-frame beta chains. Here each entry gathers all rows of one CDR3 protein and keeps the most common genes and DNA. The V and J calls and clone size are TCRdb's, not the authors'. The sample profile shows 150,000 to 200,000 distinct CDR3 sequences; around half of them were found once. The ten largest clones take up about 2.6% of the sample.

V was cut back by 3 bases and J by 8 bases, leaving a gap of 15 bases between them. From the cysteine through the phenylalanine, the CDR3 covers 14 amino acids. The kept DNA is CDR3 alone, 42 bases in frame from the first base. CDR1 and CDR2 were assigned from the germline V gene as SGHRS and YFSETQ. Ten or more counts support this clonotype. The specificity of this receptor is unknown. Per-base quality was not reported, and no clone a single base away is much larger than it. The patients picked for sequencing were ones in whom flow cytometry had shown an expansion of CD8+CD57+ cells. All patients had severe acquired aplastic anemia diagnosed by International Study of Aplastic Anemia and Agranulocytosis and Camitta criteria. At the time blood was sampled, none of the patients had received any therapy. The study deep-sequenced TCR repertoires of sorted CD4+ and CD8+ blood T cells from severe aplastic anemia patients and healthy subjects. In the USA, patient enrollment took place under clinicaltrials.gov protocols 00001620, 01623167, 00001397, 00071045, 00081523 and 00961064. Ficoll-Paque density gradient centrifugation was used to isolate peripheral blood mononuclear cells. CD4+ and CD8+ T cells were sorted by FACS or magnetic beads before DNA extraction.

The sequence was collected from a human donor with aplastic anemia. Sequencing used sorted CD4+, CD8+, or CD8+CD57+ T cells (not recorded which) from PBMCs. The chain was built from TRBV5-1 and TRBJ1-3; TRBD1 could be the D gene, as 6 bases match. The CDR3 corresponds to CASSWGQGPDTIYF. The bases read TGCGCCAGCAGCTGGGGGCAGGGGCCGGACACCATATATTTT.